This TCR beta chain was captured in a study of shared clonotypes between healthy human individuals (dated by TCRdb to 2019 to 2021). Looking at the study overall: The cohort included three men and a couple of women between 18 and 49 years of age. For each donor, CD4 naive and CD4 memory were each run on three plates, CD8 naive on two plates, and CD8 memory on one plate. The study deeply sequenced blood TCR repertoires of several healthy adults to estimate repertoire size and the extent of clonotype sharing between individuals. Libraries were prepared and TCR repertoires were sequenced by different laboratories using diverse techniques, in order to increase sequencing depth and limit assay-specific biases. Per donor, leukapheresis produced somewhere between about 0.8 and 9 billion PBMCs.

The germline V gene yields SNHLY for CDR1 and FYNNEI for CDR2. V gives up 7 bases and J gives up 6 bases, and the segment between their germline ends measures 10 bases. Taken from cysteine to phenylalanine, the CDR3 has 12 residues. The retained sequence is limited to the CDR3, 36 bases, with the frame set at the first base. Using the deep immunoSEQ assay, TCR CDR3 regions were amplified from genomic DNA by multiplex PCR. For each cell subset, the extracted genomic DNA was distributed evenly across all wells of several immunoSEQ 96-well plates, and each plate served as one replicate. For sorted subsets, around 0.2 ug of genomic DNA, equivalent to tens of thousands of T cell genomes, went into each replicate PCR. The purified libraries were quantified using a Qubit 3.0 fluorometer, sized with a Bioanalyzer 2100, and then quantified again using the KAPA Library Quantification kit. Each immunoSEQ 96-well plate was sequenced on its own single-read 150-cycle Illumina NextSeq 550 flow cell. Turning to the authors' computational methods: Because the immunoSEQ output held only junctional sequences and lacked quality scores, the filtering could not match the filtering applied to full-length reads. Sequences were annotated with PyIR, a Python wrapper for IgBLAST v1.9, using IMGT germline references to assign V/J genes and CDR3. Reads were filtered out if the reads had weak V/J assignments (E-value above 1e-6), no CDR3, stop codons, out-of-frame junctions, or ambiguous translated residues. V3J clonotypes were defined as sequences sharing an identical inferred V gene, J gene, and CDR3 amino acid sequence. The percentage overlap between two repertoires was calculated by dividing the number of shared unique clonotypes by the size of the smaller repertoire. Repertoire richness was assessed with RTK rarefaction, the Chao1 estimator, and Recon v2.1 estimates of unobserved clonotypes. Generation probabilities for all TCRbeta clonotypes obtained by the gDNA method from a handful of donors were computed using OLGA. The clones in this table, taken by TCRdb from immuneACCESS, are in-frame only. Not every clone is retained; where verified, under half of the shortfall comes from an unresolved V gene, and the cause of the rest is unknown. V and J calls and clone size are copied from that table; D and trimming were computed from the DNA. This sample comprises 780,000 or so clones, 72% of them detected only once. The biggest ten clones account for under 2% of the sample.

Study-wide findings and limitations: Across a handful of donors, around 5% of naive CD4, roughly 3.5% of naive CD8, 2.3% of memory CD4, and roughly 0.4% of memory CD8 clonotypes were shared. The small number of donors limited the genetic and exposure-history diversity represented. Naive subsets generally had larger estimated clonotype richness than memory subsets. Clonotypes shared by all four sorted-subset donors showed higher generation probabilities than non-shared clonotypes. Incomplete sequencing was indicated by rarefaction of sorted-subset datasets, despite the large sequencing depth. Sampling was restricted to blood, and TCR repertoires in tissue are likely to differ from TCR repertoires in blood. Pairwise subsampling indicated that sequencing depth was expected to affect the degree of clonotype sharing among donors.

On this clone itself: This clone's antigen is unknown. Base qualities are missing; no much larger clone stands one base away. The identical CDR3 is also encoded by other nucleotide sequences in the sample.

The donors were healthy, HIV-negative adults with no recently reported acute infections or vaccinations. Only Caucasian adults living in Nashville, Tennessee, USA were represented among the donors. CD4+ T cells were enriched by magnetic negative selection; naive cells were then positively selected on CD45RA, and the negative fraction formed the memory subset. After blood collection by leukapheresis, PBMCs were isolated using Ficoll-Histopaque density gradient centrifugation and then cryopreserved in the vapor phase of liquid nitrogen. Purity and quantity of every magnetically sorted T cell population were checked by analytical flow cytometry. From each sorted fraction, genomic DNA was isolated and quantified by UV absorbance on a Nanodrop 2000c.

This receptor was obtained from a woman in her 30s in good health. The V and J segments used are TRBV2 and TRBJ2-1, and perhaps TRBD1 as D gene, on 5 matching bases. Material: memory CD4+ T cells sorted from blood. The sample's cell subset or site label is to be understood as: CD45RA-negative fraction. The DNA sequence follows: TGTGCCAGCACCCCTAGGGGCAATGAGCAGTTCTTC. Translated, it reads CASTPRGNEQFF. Where the CDR3 stops, the reference TRBV2 and TRBJ2-1 genes take over; the full variable domain is EPEVTQTPSHQVTQMGQEVILRCVPISNHLYFYWYRQILGQKVEFLVSFYNNEISEKSEIFDDQFSVERPDGSNFTLKIRSTKLEDSAMYFCASTPRGNEQFFGPGTRLTVL.